The rows below give T cell receptor beta chains drawn from one sample of a study of blood T cell repertoires in COVID-19. Produced via immunoSEQ multiplex PCR; TCRdb's table is partial and in-frame only. The sample shows roughly 240,000 clones, 85% of them seen only once. Sequencing was done on a sample of peripheral blood. The receptors stem from a man aged 50 to 60 with COVID-19, enrolled during active disease. CDR3s include the opening cysteine and the closing phenylalanine or tryptophan. Each record gives: CDR3 length, J gene, D gene, V gene, clone size, CDR3 protein, CDR3 DNA. A D gene is named only where the DNA matches it firmly. The listing skips clone size in some rows; elsewhere it reads once, few, many or a size class.

len: 16
j_gene: TRBJ1-1
d_gene: -
v_gene: TRBV30
abundance: -
CDR3aa: CAWGWGWRAGGTEAFF
CDR3nt: TGTGCCTGGGGGTGGGGGTGGAGGGCCGGGGGCACTGAAGCTTTCTTT

len: 16
j_gene: TRBJ2-1
d_gene: TRBD2
v_gene: TRBV6-6
abundance: -
CDR3aa: CASSHGLAGGQKEQFF
CDR3nt: TGTGCCAGCAGCCACGGACTAGCGGGGGGGCAAAAGGAGCAGTTCTTC

len: 14
j_gene: TRBJ2-2
d_gene: -
v_gene: TRBV9
abundance: -
CDR3aa: CASSVVQGPGELFF
CDR3nt: TGTGCCAGCAGCGTAGTGCAGGGCCCCGGGGAGCTGTTTTTT

len: 15
j_gene: TRBJ2-1
d_gene: TRBD1
v_gene: TRBV6-5
abundance: -
CDR3aa: CASSYFGTGYNEQFF
CDR3nt: TGTGCCAGCAGTTACTTCGGGACAGGGTACAATGAGCAGTTCTTC

len: 10
j_gene: TRBJ1-1
d_gene: TRBD1
v_gene: TRBV29-1
abundance: -
CDR3aa: CSVAETGSFF
CDR3nt: TGCAGCGTTGCGGAGACAGGGTCTTTCTTT

len: 16
j_gene: TRBJ1-2
d_gene: -
v_gene: TRBV5-4
abundance: -
CDR3aa: CASSLMAGEANYGYTF
CDR3nt: TGTGCCAGCAGCTTGATGGCAGGGGAAGCTAACTATGGCTACACCTTC

len: 18
j_gene: TRBJ1-5
d_gene: TRBD1
v_gene: TRBV19
abundance: -
CDR3aa: CATKGWTGDPSQAQPQHF
CDR3nt: TGTGCCACTAAGGGGTGGACAGGGGATCCTAGCCAGGCACAGCCCCAGCATTTT

len: 17
j_gene: TRBJ2-6
d_gene: -
v_gene: TRBV4-2
abundance: -
CDR3aa: CASSQQTSLTGANVLTF
CDR3nt: TGTGCCAGCAGCCAGCAAACTAGTTTGACTGGGGCCAACGTCCTGACTTTC

len: 14
j_gene: TRBJ2-7
d_gene: -
v_gene: TRBV7-9
abundance: few
CDR3aa: CASSLDRADYEQYF
CDR3nt: TGTGCCAGCAGCTTAGACAGGGCCGACTACGAGCAGTACTTC

len: 13
j_gene: TRBJ2-3
d_gene: -
v_gene: TRBV30
abundance: once
CDR3aa: CAWSVQGPGAQYF
CDR3nt: TGTGCCTGGAGTGTACAAGGGCCCGGGGCGCAGTATTTT

len: 15
j_gene: TRBJ1-5
d_gene: TRBD1
v_gene: TRBV6-5
abundance: -
CDR3aa: CASRGTGGFNQPQHF
CDR3nt: TGTGCCAGCAGAGGAACAGGGGGCTTCAATCAGCCCCAGCATTTT

len: 15
j_gene: TRBJ1-5
d_gene: -
v_gene: TRBV19
abundance: -
CDR3aa: CASSIGGRGNQPQHF
CDR3nt: TGTGCCAGTAGTATAGGTGGCCGGGGCAATCAGCCCCAGCATTTT

len: 15
j_gene: TRBJ2-5
d_gene: -
v_gene: TRBV9
abundance: -
CDR3aa: CASSVATGLVETQYF
CDR3nt: TGTGCCAGCAGCGTAGCTACAGGCTTGGTGGAGACCCAGTACTTC

len: 12
j_gene: TRBJ1-5
d_gene: -
v_gene: TRBV6-1
abundance: -
CDR3aa: CASSEGSQPQHF
CDR3nt: TGTGCCAGCAGTGAAGGGAGTCAGCCCCAGCATTTT

len: 11
j_gene: TRBJ2-2
d_gene: TRBD1
v_gene: TRBV30
abundance: -
CDR3aa: CAWSTGGRRFF
CDR3nt: TGTGCCTGGAGTACAGGGGGACGTCGGTTTTTT

len: 13
j_gene: TRBJ2-2
d_gene: TRBD1
v_gene: TRBV7-3
abundance: -
CDR3aa: CASGQENTGELFF
CDR3nt: TGTGCCAGCGGACAGGAGAACACCGGGGAGCTGTTTTTT

len: 18
j_gene: TRBJ2-2
d_gene: -
v_gene: TRBV18
abundance: -
CDR3aa: CASSPERGALTMTGELFF
CDR3nt: TGTGCCAGCTCACCAGAACGGGGGGCCCTAACAATGACCGGGGAGCTGTTTTTT

len: 14
j_gene: TRBJ1-6
d_gene: -
v_gene: TRBV19
abundance: -
CDR3aa: CASSQGFRDSPLHF
CDR3nt: TGTGCCAGTAGTCAGGGGTTCCGGGATTCACCCCTCCACTTT

len: 13
j_gene: TRBJ2-7
d_gene: -
v_gene: TRBV20-1
abundance: -
CDR3aa: CSASVTDLYEQYF
CDR3nt: TGCAGTGCTAGTGTGACAGATCTCTACGAGCAGTACTTC

len: 12
j_gene: TRBJ2-5
d_gene: -
v_gene: TRBV29-1
abundance: -
CDR3aa: CSVVSNQETQYF
CDR3nt: TGCAGCGTTGTGAGTAATCAAGAGACCCAGTACTTC

len: 14
j_gene: TRBJ1-4
d_gene: -
v_gene: TRBV18
abundance: -
CDR3aa: CASSPGTGRGKLFF
CDR3nt: TGTGCCAGCTCACCGGGGACTGGGCGGGGAAAACTGTTTTTT

len: 14
j_gene: TRBJ1-1
d_gene: -
v_gene: TRBV6-5
abundance: -
CDR3aa: CASRILGDRTEAFF
CDR3nt: TGTGCCAGCAGGATCCTAGGGGATAGGACTGAAGCTTTCTTT

len: 15
j_gene: TRBJ1-4
d_gene: -
v_gene: TRBV4-1
abundance: -
CDR3aa: CASSQVGGFNEKLFF
CDR3nt: TGCGCCAGCAGCCAAGTAGGGGGATTTAATGAAAAACTGTTTTTT

len: 14
j_gene: TRBJ1-2
d_gene: TRBD1
v_gene: TRBV3-1/TRBV3-2
abundance: -
CDR3aa: CASSPRDRPRGYTF
CDR3nt: TGTGCCAGCAGCCCCCGGGACAGGCCCAGGGGCTACACCTTC

len: 15
j_gene: TRBJ2-7
d_gene: TRBD1
v_gene: TRBV5-1
abundance: -
CDR3aa: CASSPSGTELNEQYF
CDR3nt: TGCGCCAGCAGCCCTTCCGGGACAGAACTTAACGAGCAGTACTTC

len: 13
j_gene: TRBJ2-5
d_gene: -
v_gene: TRBV27
abundance: -
CDR3aa: CASSPQTLETQYF
CDR3nt: TGTGCCAGCAGTCCTCAGACTTTGGAGACCCAGTACTTC

len: 17
j_gene: TRBJ1-6
d_gene: TRBD1
v_gene: TRBV5-4
abundance: few
CDR3aa: CASSPDRLSSYNSPLHF
CDR3nt: TGTGCCAGCAGCCCGGACAGGCTGAGCTCCTATAATTCACCCCTCCACTTT

len: 19
j_gene: TRBJ1-5
d_gene: TRBD1
v_gene: TRBV19
abundance: few
CDR3aa: CASSIGQGARAPSNQPQHF
CDR3nt: TGTGCCAGTAGTATAGGACAGGGGGCGCGGGCCCCCAGCAATCAGCCCCAGCATTTT

len: 15
j_gene: TRBJ2-5
d_gene: TRBD1
v_gene: TRBV4-3
abundance: -
CDR3aa: CASSTGQGSLETQYF
CDR3nt: TGCGCCAGCAGTACTGGACAGGGTTCGTTGGAGACCCAGTACTTC

len: 18
j_gene: TRBJ2-3
d_gene: -
v_gene: TRBV27
abundance: -
CDR3aa: CASRSGFGVAGAPVTQYF
CDR3nt: TGTGCCAGCAGGTCTGGTTTCGGGGTGGCGGGGGCCCCGGTAACGCAGTATTTT

len: 17
j_gene: TRBJ2-6
d_gene: -
v_gene: TRBV7-8
abundance: -
CDR3aa: CASSPAASLAGANVLTF
CDR3nt: TGTGCCAGCAGCCCCGCCGCGAGTCTTGCTGGGGCCAACGTCCTGACTTTC

len: 12
j_gene: TRBJ1-1
d_gene: TRBD1
v_gene: TRBV7-9
abundance: once
CDR3aa: CASSLGDSEAFF
CDR3nt: TGTGCCAGCAGCTTAGGGGACAGTGAAGCTTTCTTT

len: 13
j_gene: TRBJ2-7
d_gene: -
v_gene: TRBV7-2
abundance: -
CDR3aa: CASNPLGGLEQYF
CDR3nt: TGTGCCAGCAACCCACTGGGGGGACTCGAGCAGTACTTC

len: 12
j_gene: TRBJ1-1
d_gene: -
v_gene: TRBV29-1
abundance: -
CDR3aa: CSVDRGRTEAFF
CDR3nt: TGCAGCGTTGACAGGGGACGCACTGAAGCTTTCTTT

len: 17
j_gene: TRBJ1-6
d_gene: -
v_gene: TRBV14
abundance: once
CDR3aa: CASSQRDIDPYNSPLHF
CDR3nt: TGTGCCAGCAGCCAAAGGGACATTGACCCCTATAATTCACCCCTCCACTTT

len: 15
j_gene: TRBJ1-5
d_gene: -
v_gene: TRBV5-5
abundance: -
CDR3aa: CASSLTGHSNQPQHF
CDR3nt: TGTGCCAGCAGCTTGACAGGACATAGCAATCAGCCCCAGCATTTT

len: 13
j_gene: TRBJ2-3
d_gene: -
v_gene: TRBV15
abundance: -
CDR3aa: CASQQGATDTQYF
CDR3nt: TGTGCCAGTCAACAGGGTGCCACAGATACGCAGTATTTT

len: 15
j_gene: TRBJ1-2
d_gene: TRBD1
v_gene: TRBV9
abundance: -
CDR3aa: CASSVDGQGDYGYTF
CDR3nt: TGTGCCAGCAGCGTAGATGGACAGGGAGACTATGGCTACACCTTC

len: 19
j_gene: TRBJ2-1
d_gene: TRBD2
v_gene: TRBV9
abundance: -
CDR3aa: CASSVAPTSGGRSYNEQFF
CDR3nt: TGTGCCAGCAGCGTAGCCCCGACTAGCGGGGGACGCTCCTACAATGAGCAGTTCTTC

len: 15
j_gene: TRBJ2-7
d_gene: -
v_gene: TRBV9
abundance: -
CDR3aa: CASSPRQVSAYEQYF
CDR3nt: TGTGCCAGCAGCCCCCGACAGGTATCCGCCTACGAGCAGTACTTC

len: 16
j_gene: TRBJ2-3
d_gene: -
v_gene: TRBV18
abundance: -
CDR3aa: CASSIVSPSSTDTQYF
CDR3nt: TGTGCCAGCTCAATCGTCTCCCCCTCTAGCACAGATACGCAGTATTTT

len: 17
j_gene: TRBJ2-5
d_gene: -
v_gene: TRBV19
abundance: -
CDR3aa: CASSILFAMGPQETQYF
CDR3nt: TGTGCCAGTAGTATACTCTTCGCCATGGGGCCCCAAGAGACCCAGTACTTC

len: 16
j_gene: TRBJ1-6
d_gene: TRBD1
v_gene: TRBV5-5
abundance: -
CDR3aa: CASSWGQATNNSPLHF
CDR3nt: TGTGCCAGCAGCTGGGGACAGGCTACAAATAATTCACCCCTCCACTTT

len: 13
j_gene: TRBJ2-1
d_gene: TRBD1
v_gene: TRBV10-3
abundance: -
CDR3aa: CAITGQGIGEQFF
CDR3nt: TGTGCCATCACGGGACAGGGAATAGGGGAGCAGTTCTTC

len: 13
j_gene: TRBJ1-5
d_gene: -
v_gene: TRBV2
abundance: -
CDR3aa: CASTPRPGDAQHF
CDR3nt: TGTGCCAGCACTCCGAGGCCCGGTGATGCCCAGCATTTT

len: 16
j_gene: TRBJ1-5
d_gene: -
v_gene: TRBV6-6
abundance: -
CDR3aa: CASSRLLRGGNQPQHF
CDR3nt: TGTGCCAGCAGCCGTCTTCTCAGGGGTGGCAATCAGCCCCAGCATTTT

len: 18
j_gene: TRBJ2-6
d_gene: TRBD1
v_gene: TRBV6-6
abundance: -
CDR3aa: CASSQKGAATSGANVLTF
CDR3nt: TGTGCCAGCAGTCAAAAGGGGGCTGCAACCTCTGGGGCCAACGTCCTGACTTTC

len: 14
j_gene: TRBJ1-2
d_gene: -
v_gene: TRBV5-4
abundance: -
CDR3aa: CASSLEGGRNGYTF
CDR3nt: TGTGCCAGCAGCTTGGAGGGGGGGCGGAATGGCTACACCTTC

len: 14
j_gene: TRBJ1-5
d_gene: -
v_gene: TRBV7-2
abundance: -
CDR3aa: CASSSLDSNKPQHF
CDR3nt: TGTGCCAGCAGCTCCTTGGACAGCAACAAGCCCCAGCATTTT

len: 13
j_gene: TRBJ2-5
d_gene: -
v_gene: TRBV6-5
abundance: -
CDR3aa: CASRTGRLETQYF
CDR3nt: TGTGCCAGCAGGACAGGACGGTTGGAGACCCAGTACTTC

len: 16
j_gene: TRBJ1-1
d_gene: -
v_gene: TRBV15
abundance: -
CDR3aa: CATSREGRGGNTEAFF
CDR3nt: TGTGCCACCAGCAGAGAAGGAAGGGGAGGGAACACTGAAGCTTTCTTT

len: 15
j_gene: TRBJ2-3
d_gene: TRBD1
v_gene: TRBV27
abundance: -
CDR3aa: CASRRGQGASDTQYF
CDR3nt: TGTGCCAGCAGAAGGGGACAGGGGGCATCAGATACGCAGTATTTT

len: 14
j_gene: TRBJ1-1
d_gene: -
v_gene: TRBV5-4
abundance: -
CDR3aa: CASSLDTGWRGAFF
CDR3nt: TGTGCCAGCAGCTTGGACACTGGGTGGCGGGGAGCTTTCTTT

len: 12
j_gene: TRBJ1-6
d_gene: -
v_gene: TRBV7-2
abundance: -
CDR3aa: CASSLDRVTLHF
CDR3nt: TGTGCCAGCAGCTTAGACAGGGTGACCCTCCACTTT

len: 14
j_gene: TRBJ2-5
d_gene: -
v_gene: TRBV5-6
abundance: -
CDR3aa: CASSLEAGWETQYF
CDR3nt: TGTGCCAGCAGCTTGGAGGCCGGGTGGGAGACCCAGTACTTC